One sample yielded the 22 T cell receptor beta chains listed below, sequenced in a study of T cells in Graves' hyperthyroidism and ophthalmopathy. RNA transcripts provided the source from which TCR beta CDR3 regions were amplified. During a first-round RT-PCR of the TCR CDR3, the HTBI primer set was used. TCRdb analysed the multiplex PCR reads with MiXCR anew, one entry per CDR3 protein. The sample holds about 360,000 distinct CDR3 sequences, approximately 13% seen once. Sequenced material: blood. The origin of the receptors is a woman aged 18-29 years with Graves' hyperthyroidism.

The table lists this clonotype with many counts. The CDR3 loop reads CASSPQVSGRETQYF. The CDR3 nucleotides are TGTGCCAGCAGCCCTCAAGTTAGCGGGAGAGAGACCCAGTACTTC. This sequence joins TRBV7-2 and TRBJ2-5; 9 bases match TRBD2. The CDR3 is made up of 15 amino acids. Looked up from germline, CDR1 is SGHTA and CDR2 is FQGNSA. J gave up 4 bases and V 5 bases, and 8 bases lay outside the gene matches.

This clonotype was detected ten times or more. The CDR3 DNA follows: TGTGCCAGCGGGACAGGTTATCAGCCCCAGCATTTT. It encodes CASGTGYQPQHF. The chain is built from TRBV6-2 or TRBV6-3 and TRBJ1-5, with 8 bases that match TRBD1. This CDR3 comprises 12 residues. The ends lost 8 bases at V and 5 bases at J; junction bases unmatched: 2. Germline CDR1 and CDR2: MNHEY and SVGEGT.

As concerns this clonotype: At one end, the junction sequence differs from germline, possibly due to a read error. V usage is TRBV4-2 and J usage is TRBJ2-7; weak D call: TRBD2 (5 bases). The germline CDR1 and CDR2 sequences are LGHNA and YNFKEQ. The CDR3 consists of 15 residues. CDR3 sequence reads: CASSQDEGASCEQYF. The CDR3 DNA is TGTGCCAGCAGCCAAGATGAGGGCGCGTCCTGCGAGCAGTACTTC.

This clonotype has at least ten counts. The chain recombines TRBV9 with TRBJ2-3; maybe TRBD1 (7 bases). CDR3 length: 17 residues. CDR1 is SGDLS and CDR2 is YYNGEE in the germline V gene. The ends were cut back, 1 base at V and 1 base at J, with 16 bases in the middle. CDR3 in amino acids: CASSVRPQGGRTDTQYF. Here the CDR3 DNA reads TGTGCCAGCAGCGTACGTCCTCAGGGGGGTCGCACAGATACGCAGTATTTT.

This clonotype was detected only a few times. Being one base from a much bigger clone, this may be a read error. J is TRBJ1-6 and V is TRBV20-1, with 7 bases matching TRBD1. The ends lost 0 bases at V and 11 bases at J; junction bases unmatched: 7. CDR3 length equals 14 residues. Germline V gene sequence: CDR1 DFQATT, CDR2 SNEGSKA (reference sequence). CDR3 DNA: TGCAGTGCTAGAGATGGGACAGAGCATACACCCCTCCACTTT. This codes for CSARDGTEHTPLHF.

This clonotype has ten or more counts. This sequence joins TRBV18 and TRBJ1-1, with a tentative D call TRBD1 (5 bases). Germline values: CDR1 KGHSH, CDR2 LQKENI. Trimming removed 3 bases from V and 3 bases from J, with 14 bases in between. There are 15 residues in the CDR3. The CDR3 reads CASSPRGAAYTEAFF. The DNA of the CDR3 is TGTGCCAGCTCACCGAGGGGCGCAGCCTACACTGAAGCTTTCTTT.

This clonotype was detected a few times. With a much larger clone just one base away, this may be a read error. The genes are TRBV7-9 and TRBJ2-1, with D hard to call. Trimming cost V 2 bases and J 3 bases, with 11 bases left between them. This CDR3 has 15 residues. Germline V gene data show CDR1 as SEHNR and CDR2 as FQNEAQ (reference sequence). CDR3 amino acids: CASSLRVAIYNEQFF. The CDR3 DNA is TGTGCCAGCAGCTTAAGGGTTGCCATCTACAATGAGCAGTTCTTC.

At least ten counts were recorded for this clonotype. V gene TRBV30 combines with J gene TRBJ2-2; D remains unclear. Germline V CDR1 and CDR2: GTSNPN, SVGIG (reference sequence). CDR3 length equals 13 residues. The V and J ends lost 1 base and 6 bases respectively, with 9 bases between them. DNA of the CDR3: TGTGCCTGGAGTGCTTACGTCGCCGGGGAGCTGTTTTTT. Translated, it gives CAWSAYVAGELFF.

This clonotype showed up many times. V and J are TRBV28 and TRBJ2-1; 8 bases map to TRBD2. The CDR3 has 15 residues. The germline V gene has CDR1 MDHEN and CDR2 SYDVKM. The trim removed 3 bases at V and 6 bases at J, leaving 7 bases unmatched. CDR3 region: CASSFTGGPVNEQFF. Written as DNA, the CDR3 is TGTGCCAGCAGTTTTACGGGAGGGCCGGTCAATGAGCAGTTCTTC.

The CDR3 sequence is CASSDRFGGGETQYF. The CDR3 DNA reads as TGTGCCAGCAGTGATCGCTTTGGGGGGGGAGAGACCCAGTACTTC. This rearrangement joins TRBV25-1 to TRBJ2-5, with 7 positions matching TRBD2. This CDR3 comprises 15 residues. In germline, CDR1 is MGHDK, CDR2 SYGVNS. J was trimmed by 4 bases and V by 3 bases; bases with no gene match: 8.

There are a few counts of this clonotype. CDR3 loop: CASPGVWPGSEGNIQYF. CDR3 DNA: TGTGCCAGCCCTGGGGTCTGGCCAGGGTCAGAGGGAAACATTCAGTACTTC. The chain is built from TRBV28 and TRBJ2-4, with D perhaps given as TRBD1 or TRBD2 (5 bases each). CDR1 is MDHEN and CDR2 is SYDVKM in the germline V gene. This CDR3 is built from 17 residues. Between the trimmed V and J ends, which lost 8 bases and 6 bases, there was a span of 26 bases.

The sample holds many counts of this clonotype. The rearrangement joins TRBV28 to TRBJ2-1; D gene unclear. Looked up from germline, CDR1 is MDHEN and CDR2 is SYDVKM. Deletions cut 3 bases from V and 2 bases from J, with 11 bases between. The CDR3 is 15 residues long. The CDR3 region is CASSFELSPYNEQFF. The CDR3 DNA reads TGTGCCAGCAGTTTCGAGTTATCTCCCTACAATGAGCAGTTCTTC.

Many counts were recorded for this clonotype. V and J are TRBV20-1 and TRBJ2-3, with 8 bases identical to TRBD2. The CDR3 loop spans 15 amino acids. CDR1 and CDR2 (germline): DFQATT, SNEGSKA (reference sequence). After removal of 6 bases from V and 4 bases from J, the junction contained 12 bases not matched to a gene. The CDR3 DNA follows: TGCAGTGCCCATGGGGCGGGGGGAGAAGCAGATACGCAGTATTTT. Its translation: CSAHGAGGEADTQYF.

This clonotype was observed many times. CDR3 DNA sequence: TGTGCCAGCAGCGTAGATCGCGGGAGGGTCAATGAGCAGTTCTTC. Its protein is CASSVDRGRVNEQFF. This chain joins TRBV9 and TRBJ2-1; 9 positions agree with TRBD2. The CDR3 runs to 15 residues. The V gene's germline CDR1 is SGDLS and CDR2 YYNGEE. Trimming cost V 0 bases and J 6 bases; bases outside gene matches: 4.

This clonotype was picked up many times. The chain employs TRBV12-3 or TRBV12-4 and TRBJ1-6; D unclear. CDR3 length: 14 amino acids. V lost 1 base to trimming and J lost 13 bases, with 14 bases between them. The CDR3 DNA reads as TGTGCCAGCAGTTTAGACCGCGGAGGTGTCCCCCTCCACTTT. Translation: CASSLDRGGVPLHF.

This clonotype was detected a few times. This chain uses TRBV27 with TRBJ2-3; 10 nucleotides match TRBD1. The CDR3 extends over 14 amino acids. The V segment lost 10 bases and the J segment 5 bases; nucleotides outside the gene matches: 9. Per germline, CDR1 MNHEY and CDR2 SMNVEV (reference sequence). CDR3 nucleotides: TGTGCCATCCGACAGGGGGCCATAGGAGATACGCAGTATTTT. Its protein is CAIRQGAIGDTQYF.

This clonotype was seen more than once but under ten times. This chain links TRBV19 with TRBJ2-7; the match to TRBD2 covers 10 bases. This CDR3 contains 14 residues. V shed 5 bases, J shed 4 bases, and the junction held 5 bases outside the gene matches. CDR1 is LNHDA and CDR2 is SQIVND in the germline V gene (reference sequence). The CDR3 region is CASSQREGFYEQYF. The CDR3, as DNA: TGTGCCAGTAGTCAGCGGGAGGGCTTTTACGAGCAGTACTTC. The full variable domain, its missing parts supplied by reference TRBV19 and TRBJ2-7, is DGGITQSPKYLFRKEGQNVTLSCEQNLNHDAMYWYRQDPGQGLRLIYYSQIVNDFQKGDIAEGYSVSREKKESFPLTVTSAQKNPTAFYLCASSQREGFYEQYFGPGTRLTVT.

This clonotype was detected many times. The V call is TRBV28, the J call TRBJ2-7, with TRBD2 as a possible D gene (5 bases). Germline-derived CDR1 and CDR2 are MDHEN and SYDVKM. Trimming removed 4 bases from V and 6 bases from J, with 16 bases in between. This CDR3 has 14 residues. For the CDR3, the DNA is TGTGCCAGCAGTTCGACCCCTCCCCGGGGCGAGCAGTACTTC. Encoded protein: CASSSTPPRGEQYF.

This clonotype has at least ten counts. The chain carries TRBV20-1 and TRBJ2-1; 11 nucleotides match TRBD2. Looked up from germline, CDR1 is DFQATT and CDR2 is SNEGSKA (reference sequence). CDR3 length equals 17 residues. Losses at the gene ends were 3 bases for V and 5 bases for J; bases not matched to a gene: 12. The CDR3 spells CSASRLAGGWQNNEQFF. CDR3 in DNA: TGCAGTGCTAGTCGGCTAGCGGGGGGCTGGCAGAACAATGAGCAGTTCTTC.

This clonotype appeared many times. The chain employs TRBV20-1 and TRBJ2-7, with D uncertain. Trimming removed 2 bases from V and 0 bases from J, with 8 bases in between. The CDR3 is 13 residues long. The V gene's germline CDR1 is DFQATT and CDR2 SNEGSKA (reference sequence). The CDR3 spells CSARSDTSYEQYF. The CDR3 region has the DNA TGCAGTGCTAGATCCGACACCTCCTACGAGCAGTACTTC.

Ten or more counts support this clonotype. The CDR3 spells CAIAGPYEQYF. In DNA form, the CDR3 reads TGTGCCATCGCGGGTCCCTACGAGCAGTACTTC. J is TRBJ2-7 and V is TRBV28, with D perhaps matching TRBD2 (5 bases). The CDR3 is 11 residues long. V shed 10 bases and J shed 2 bases, with 9 bases lying between them. Germline-derived CDR1 and CDR2 are MDHEN and SYDVKM.

This clonotype was recorded at least ten times. The chain uses TRBV29-1 and TRBJ1-2, with D hard to call. The CDR3 sequence is 15 residues long. Looked up from germline, CDR1 is SQVTM and CDR2 is ANQGSEA. Trimming removed 7 bases from V and 3 bases from J, with 21 bases in between. The CDR3 is CSAYDSELADYGYTF. CDR3 DNA: TGCAGCGCATATGATTCGGAGCTAGCAGACTATGGCTACACCTTC.